This entry features one T cell receptor (beta chain) sequence. Between the trimmed V and J ends, which lost 5 bases and 7 bases, there was a span of 15 bases. The V gene's germline CDR1 is SEHNR and CDR2 FQNEAQ (reference sequence). The CDR3 sequence is 14 residues long. In the authors' methods: Reference gene primers were amplified, and this amplification served to estimate nucleated cell counts. Only in-frame clones appear in the TCRdb table, and some are missing; sequencing was by immunoSEQ multiplex PCR. V and J calls and clone size are as listed in that table; D and trimming were resolved from the DNA. Counted here are some 210,000 clones, about 84% occurring once; the ten biggest clones make up 3.5% to 5.5%. These data come from a study of blood T cell repertoires in COVID-19.

The source of this sequence is a man in his thirties or forties with acute COVID-19. The rearrangement uses TRBV7-9 and TRBJ2-1; tentatively, D is TRBD2 (5 bases). Source material: PBMCs or T cells enriched from blood (not recorded which). The CDR3 DNA follows: TGTGCCAGCAGCCCCCTCCCGGGATTGAATGAGCAGTTCTTC. Protein product: CASSPLPGLNEQFF.